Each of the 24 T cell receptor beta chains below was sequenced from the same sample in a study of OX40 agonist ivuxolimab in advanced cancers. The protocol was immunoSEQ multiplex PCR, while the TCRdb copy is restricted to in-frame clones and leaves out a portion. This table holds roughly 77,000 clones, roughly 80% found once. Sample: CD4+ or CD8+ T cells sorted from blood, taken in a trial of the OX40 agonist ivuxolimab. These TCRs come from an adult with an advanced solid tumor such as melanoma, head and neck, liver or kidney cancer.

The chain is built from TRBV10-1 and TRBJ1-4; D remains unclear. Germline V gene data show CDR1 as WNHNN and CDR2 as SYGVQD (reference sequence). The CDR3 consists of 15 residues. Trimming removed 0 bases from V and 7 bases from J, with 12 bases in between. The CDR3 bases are TGCGCCAGCAGTGAGTCCCTGGCAGTGAGTGAAAAACTGTTTTTT. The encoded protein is CASSESLAVSEKLFF.

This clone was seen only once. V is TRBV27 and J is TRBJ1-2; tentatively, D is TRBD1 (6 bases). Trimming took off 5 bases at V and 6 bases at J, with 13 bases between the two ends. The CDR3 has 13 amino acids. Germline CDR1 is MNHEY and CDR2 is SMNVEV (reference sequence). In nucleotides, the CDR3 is TGTGCCAGCAGTCGGACAGTGCTACATGGCTACACCTTC. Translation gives CASSRTVLHGYTF.

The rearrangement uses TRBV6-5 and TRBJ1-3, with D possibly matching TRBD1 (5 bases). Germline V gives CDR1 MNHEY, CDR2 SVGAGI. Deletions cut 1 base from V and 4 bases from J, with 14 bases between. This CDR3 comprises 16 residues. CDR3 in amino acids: CASSYWPGRLGNTIYF. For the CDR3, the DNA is TGTGCCAGCAGTTACTGGCCAGGGCGCCTGGGAAACACCATATATTTT.

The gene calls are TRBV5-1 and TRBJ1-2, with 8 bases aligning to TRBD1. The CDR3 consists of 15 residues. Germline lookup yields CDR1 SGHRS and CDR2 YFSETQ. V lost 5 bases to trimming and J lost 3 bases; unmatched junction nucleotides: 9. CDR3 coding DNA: TGCGCCAGCAGTTTTTCAGGGGGCGAATACTATGGCTACACCTTC. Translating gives CASSFSGGEYYGYTF.

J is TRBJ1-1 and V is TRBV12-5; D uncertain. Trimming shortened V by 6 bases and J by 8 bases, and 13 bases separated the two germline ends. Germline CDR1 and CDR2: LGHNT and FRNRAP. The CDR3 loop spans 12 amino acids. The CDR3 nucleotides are TGTGCTAGTGGCCCGCCAGGAGGAGAAGCTTTCTTT. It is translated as CASGPPGGEAFF.

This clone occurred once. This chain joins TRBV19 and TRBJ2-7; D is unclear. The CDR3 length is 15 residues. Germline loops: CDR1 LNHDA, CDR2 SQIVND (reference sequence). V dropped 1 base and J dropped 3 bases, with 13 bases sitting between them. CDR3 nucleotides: TGTGCCAGTAGTATAGTGCCAGGTACCTTCTACGAGCAGTACTTC. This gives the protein CASSIVPGTFYEQYF.

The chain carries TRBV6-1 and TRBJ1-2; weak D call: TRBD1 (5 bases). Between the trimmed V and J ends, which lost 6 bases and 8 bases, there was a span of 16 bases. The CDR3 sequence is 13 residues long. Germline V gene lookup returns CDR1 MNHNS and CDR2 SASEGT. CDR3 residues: CASSLGVSAGYTF. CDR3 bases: TGTGCCAGCAGCTTGGGGGTATCAGCGGGCTACACCTTC.

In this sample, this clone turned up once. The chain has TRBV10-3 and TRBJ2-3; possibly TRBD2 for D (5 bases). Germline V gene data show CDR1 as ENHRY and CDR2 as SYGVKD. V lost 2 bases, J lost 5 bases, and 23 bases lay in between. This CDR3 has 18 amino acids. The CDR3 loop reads CAISEKSRVVEVGDTQYF. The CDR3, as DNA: TGTGCCATCAGTGAGAAAAGTCGCGTGGTGGAGGTGGGAGATACGCAGTATTTT.

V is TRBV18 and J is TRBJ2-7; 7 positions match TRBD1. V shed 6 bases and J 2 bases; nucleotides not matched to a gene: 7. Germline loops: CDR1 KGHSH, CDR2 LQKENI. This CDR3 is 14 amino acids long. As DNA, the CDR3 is TGTGCCAGCTCTCGGTCGGGACAGACCTACGAGCAGTACTTC. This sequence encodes CASSRSGQTYEQYF.

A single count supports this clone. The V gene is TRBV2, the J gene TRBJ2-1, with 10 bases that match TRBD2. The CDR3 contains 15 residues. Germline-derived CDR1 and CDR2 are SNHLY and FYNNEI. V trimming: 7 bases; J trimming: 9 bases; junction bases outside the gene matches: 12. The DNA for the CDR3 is TGTGCCAGCACCCAAGCGGGAGGGCCGGTTGTTGAGCAGTTCTTC. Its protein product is CASTQAGGPVVEQFF.

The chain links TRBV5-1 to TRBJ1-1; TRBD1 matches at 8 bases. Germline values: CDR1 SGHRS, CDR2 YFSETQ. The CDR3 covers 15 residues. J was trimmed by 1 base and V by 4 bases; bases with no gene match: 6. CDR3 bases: TGCGCCAGCAGCGAGGGACAGGCAGGGAACACTGAAGCTTTCTTT. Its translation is CASSEGQAGNTEAFF.

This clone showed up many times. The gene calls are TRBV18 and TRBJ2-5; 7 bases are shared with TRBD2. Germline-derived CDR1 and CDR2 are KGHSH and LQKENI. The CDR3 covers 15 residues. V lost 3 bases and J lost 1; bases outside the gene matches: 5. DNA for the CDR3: TGTGCCAGCTCACCTATGCTAGCGGCCCAAGAGACCCAGTACTTC. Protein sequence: CASSPMLAAQETQYF.

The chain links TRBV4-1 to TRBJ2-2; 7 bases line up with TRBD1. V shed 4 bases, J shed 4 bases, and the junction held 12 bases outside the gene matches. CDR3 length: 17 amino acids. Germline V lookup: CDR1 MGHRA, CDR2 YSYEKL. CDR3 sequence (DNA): TGCGCCAGCAGCCTGACAGGGATAGGGTTGGGCACCGGGGAGCTGTTTTTT. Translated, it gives CASSLTGIGLGTGELFF.

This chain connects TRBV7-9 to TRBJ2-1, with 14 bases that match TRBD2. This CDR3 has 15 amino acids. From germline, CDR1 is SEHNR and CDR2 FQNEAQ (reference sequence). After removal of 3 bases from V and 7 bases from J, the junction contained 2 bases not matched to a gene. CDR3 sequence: CASSLGLAGVNEQFF. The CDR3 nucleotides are TGTGCCAGCAGCTTGGGACTAGCGGGAGTAAATGAGCAGTTCTTC.

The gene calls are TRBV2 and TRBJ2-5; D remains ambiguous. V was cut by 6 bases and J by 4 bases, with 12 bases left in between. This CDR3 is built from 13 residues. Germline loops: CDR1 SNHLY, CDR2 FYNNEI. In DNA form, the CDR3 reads TGTGCCAGCAGCGATGAACCTCGAGAGACCCAGTACTTC. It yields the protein CASSDEPRETQYF.

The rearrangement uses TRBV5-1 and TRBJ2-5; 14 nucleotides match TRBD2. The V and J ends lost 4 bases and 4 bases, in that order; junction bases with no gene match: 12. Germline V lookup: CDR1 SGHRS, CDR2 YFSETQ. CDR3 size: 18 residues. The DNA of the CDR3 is TGCGCCAGCAGCGCCCTTGGGACTAGCGGGAGCCTGGGAGAGACCCAGTACTTC. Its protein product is CASSALGTSGSLGETQYF.

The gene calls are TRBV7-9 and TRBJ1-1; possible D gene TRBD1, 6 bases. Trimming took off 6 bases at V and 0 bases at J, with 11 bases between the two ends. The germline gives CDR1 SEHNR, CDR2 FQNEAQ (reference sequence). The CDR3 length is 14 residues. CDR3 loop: CASRPGTLNTEAFF. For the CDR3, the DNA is TGTGCCAGCAGACCCGGGACATTGAACACTGAAGCTTTCTTT.

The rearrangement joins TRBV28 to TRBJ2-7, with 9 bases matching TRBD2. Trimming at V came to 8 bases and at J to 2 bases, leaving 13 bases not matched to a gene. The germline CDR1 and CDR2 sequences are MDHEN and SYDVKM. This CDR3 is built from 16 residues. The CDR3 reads CASHAIRLAVTYEQYF. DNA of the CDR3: TGTGCCAGCCATGCTATTAGACTAGCGGTAACCTACGAGCAGTACTTC.

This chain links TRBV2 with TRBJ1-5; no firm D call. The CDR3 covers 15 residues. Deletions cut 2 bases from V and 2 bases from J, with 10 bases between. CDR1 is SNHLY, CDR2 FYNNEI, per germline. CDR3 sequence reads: CASSELDRGNQPQHF. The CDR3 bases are TGTGCCAGCAGTGAATTGGATCGCGGCAATCAGCCCCAGCATTTT.

The CDR3 loop is CASSAAGLQETQYF. DNA for the CDR3: TGTGCCAGCAGTGCGGCGGGGTTACAAGAGACCCAGTACTTC. V usage is TRBV25-1 and J usage is TRBJ2-5, with D perhaps TRBD2 (6 bases). The germline CDR1 and CDR2 sequences are MGHDK and SYGVNS. V lost 4 bases and J lost 2, with 11 bases in between. The CDR3 spans 14 residues.

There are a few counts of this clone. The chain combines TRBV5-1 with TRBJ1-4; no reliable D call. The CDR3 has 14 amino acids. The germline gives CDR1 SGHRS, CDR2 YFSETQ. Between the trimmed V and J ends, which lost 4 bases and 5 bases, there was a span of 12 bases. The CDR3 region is CASSLDISNEKLFF. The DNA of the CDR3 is TGCGCCAGCAGCCTCGATATATCAAATGAAAAACTGTTTTTT.

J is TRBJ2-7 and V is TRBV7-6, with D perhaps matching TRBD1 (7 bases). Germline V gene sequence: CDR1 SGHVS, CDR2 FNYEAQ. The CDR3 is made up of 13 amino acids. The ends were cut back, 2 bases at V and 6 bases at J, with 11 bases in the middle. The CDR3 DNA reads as TGTGCCAGCAGCTTACAGGGGGGTGCCGAGCAGTACTTC. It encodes CASSLQGGAEQYF.

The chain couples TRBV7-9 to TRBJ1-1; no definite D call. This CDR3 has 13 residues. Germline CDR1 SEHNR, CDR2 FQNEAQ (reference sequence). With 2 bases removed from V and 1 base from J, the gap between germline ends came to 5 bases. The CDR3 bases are TGTGCCAGCAGCTTATTTGAGAACACTGAAGCTTTCTTT. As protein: CASSLFENTEAFF.

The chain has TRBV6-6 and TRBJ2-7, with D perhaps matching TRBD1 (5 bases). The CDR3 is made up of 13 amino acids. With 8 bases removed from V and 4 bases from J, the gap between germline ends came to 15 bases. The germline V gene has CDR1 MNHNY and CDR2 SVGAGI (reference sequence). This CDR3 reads CASGLRAAYEQYF. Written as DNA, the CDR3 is TGTGCCAGCGGGCTCAGGGCGGCTTACGAGCAGTACTTC.